Below, 30 T cell receptor beta chains from the same sample are listed, as sequenced in a study of T cells in Graves' hyperthyroidism and ophthalmopathy. Researchers amplified the TCR beta CDR3 regions from RNA transcripts. A first-round RT-PCR of the TCR CDR3 used the HTBI primer set. TCRdb re-analysed the multiplex PCR reads in MiXCR, keeping a single row per CDR3 protein. The sample lists hundreds of thousands of distinct CDR3 sequences; 30% to 40% were seen once. Specimen: blood. All receptors come from a woman aged 40 to 55 with Graves' hyperthyroidism.

This sequence joins TRBV19 and TRBJ1-5; 9 bases match TRBD1. V shed 4 bases, J shed 5 bases, and the junction held 6 bases outside the gene matches. The germline V gene encodes CDR1 LNHDA and CDR2 SQIVND (reference sequence). CDR3 length equals 15 residues. The CDR3 sequence: CASSKGQGRDQPQHF. CDR3 sequence (DNA): TGTGCCAGTAGTAAAGGACAGGGGAGGGATCAGCCCCAGCATTTT.

This clonotype was counted a few times. The chain employs TRBV11-3 and TRBJ1-1; 8 bases match TRBD1. The length of the CDR3 is 14 residues. The germline V gene encodes CDR1 SGHNT and CDR2 YENEEA. V dropped 4 bases and J dropped 3; count of bases not matched to a gene: 4. The CDR3 DNA reads as TGTGCCAGCAGCTCACAGGGGGAAGACACTGAAGCTTTCTTT. It yields the protein CASSSQGEDTEAFF.

This clonotype was counted between two and nine times. V usage is TRBV11-3 and J usage is TRBJ1-2; tentatively, D is TRBD1 (5 bases). The V end lost 5 bases, the J end lost 8 bases, and 24 bases lay between the germline ends. The V gene's germline CDR1 is SGHNT and CDR2 YENEEA. This CDR3 has 16 residues. The CDR3 nucleotides are TGTGCCAGCAGCGCCTACCGGGACGGGTATTCGGACGGCTACACCTTC. Translating gives CASSAYRDGYSDGYTF.

This clonotype has more than one count but fewer than ten. The chain joins TRBV7-2 to TRBJ1-1, with TRBD1 as a possible D gene (6 bases). Germline CDR1 is SGHTA and CDR2 is FQGNSA. V was cut by 5 bases and J by 0 bases, with 10 bases left in between. The CDR3 consists of 14 residues. For the CDR3, the DNA is TGTGCCAGCAGCGGACAGTTCATGAACACTGAAGCTTTCTTT. Translating it yields CASSGQFMNTEAFF.

The rearrangement joins TRBV2 to TRBJ2-5; 9 bases fit TRBD2. V gave up 8 bases and J gave up 2 bases; unmatched junction bases: 6. The CDR3 runs 14 residues. CDR1 SNHLY and CDR2 FYNNEI come from the germline V gene. CDR3 nucleotide sequence: TGTGCCAGCTCACAGAGCGGGAGGCAAGAGACCCAGTACTTC. This sequence encodes CASSQSGRQETQYF. Together with reference TRBV2 and TRBJ2-5, the CDR3 gives the full variable domain: EPEVTQTPSHQVTQMGQEVILRCVPISNHLYFYWYRQILGQKVEFLVSFYNNEISEKSEIFDDQFSVERPDGSNFTLKIRSTKLEDSAMYFCASSQSGRQETQYFGPGTRLLVL.

This clonotype was seen ten or more times. The V and J genes are TRBV7-2 and TRBJ2-5; 8 positions agree with TRBD1. The CDR3 length is 15 residues. The V and J ends lost 5 bases and 4 bases, in that order; junction bases with no gene match: 9. Per germline, CDR1 SGHTA and CDR2 FQGNSA. For the CDR3, the DNA is TGTGCCAGCAGCAACCGGACAGGGTACGGAGAGACCCAGTACTTC. It yields the protein CASSNRTGYGETQYF.

This clonotype showed up many times. The chain is built from TRBV6-5 and TRBJ1-5; D uncertain. CDR3 length: 13 amino acids. The germline V and J ends were trimmed by 2 bases and 4 bases, with 6 bases remaining between them. CDR1 MNHEY and CDR2 SVGAGI come from the germline V gene. The CDR3 nucleotides read TGTGCCAGCAGTTACGATGAGAATCAGCCCCAGCATTTT. Its protein is CASSYDENQPQHF.

This clonotype was observed a few times. The genes are TRBV9 and TRBJ1-1; D gene ambiguous. V lost 3 bases and J 4 bases, leaving 13 bases between the germline ends. The CDR3 sequence is 14 residues long. Germline V lookup: CDR1 SGDLS, CDR2 YYNGEE. This chain's CDR3 is CASSDLGGSTEAFF. The CDR3 DNA reads TGTGCCAGCAGCGACTTAGGAGGTTCCACTGAAGCTTTCTTT.

This chain joins TRBV4-3 and TRBJ1-2; the match to TRBD1 covers 11 bases. The germline V gene has CDR1 LGHNA and CDR2 YSLEER. V was pared by 4 bases and J by 4 bases, with 8 bases of the junction left unmatched. The CDR3 spans 16 residues. The CDR3 coding sequence is TGCGCCAGCAGCCCGGGGACAGGGGGGTTTAGCTATGGCTACACCTTC. This encodes CASSPGTGGFSYGYTF.

V usage is TRBV7-9 and J usage is TRBJ1-5; D might be TRBD1 (5 bases). This CDR3 has 14 amino acids. The germline V gene has CDR1 SEHNR and CDR2 FQNEAQ (reference sequence). The V and J ends lost 3 bases and 3 bases respectively, with 9 bases between them. CDR3 nucleotide sequence: TGTGCCAGCAGCTTCTTGGGGCCCAATCAGCCCCAGCATTTT. Residues: CASSFLGPNQPQHF.

This clonotype was observed a few times. This chain uses TRBV15 with TRBJ2-3; D is undetermined. The V end was cut by 5 bases, the J end by 6 bases, with 12 bases between. Germline CDR1 is LNHNV and CDR2 is YYDKDF (reference sequence). This CDR3 contains 13 residues. CDR3: CATSQREVDTQYF. The CDR3 bases are TGTGCCACCAGCCAGCGAGAGGTGGATACGCAGTATTTT.

There are many counts of this clonotype. CDR3 sequence reads: CASSLGELRGYTF. The CDR3 region has the DNA TGTGCCAGCAGCTTAGGGGAGCTTCGGGGCTACACCTTC. J is TRBJ1-2 and V is TRBV7-9; D uncertain. CDR1 is SEHNR, CDR2 FQNEAQ, per germline (reference sequence). V was shortened by 1 base and J by 8 bases, with 11 bases between the two germline ends. This CDR3 comprises 13 residues. The entire variable domain, with the rest obtained from reference TRBV7-9 and TRBJ1-2, is as follows: DTGVSQNPRHKITKRGQNVTFRCDPISEHNRLYWYRQTLGQGPEFLTYFQNEAQLEKSRLLSDRFSAERPKGSFSTLEIQRTEQGDSAMYLCASSLGELRGYTFGSGTRLTVV.

As regards this clonotype: Because it lacks the conserved phenylalanine or tryptophan at the end, this CDR3 is likely a read error. The chain recombines TRBV7-9 with TRBJ1-1; weak D call: TRBD1 (6 bases). Deletions cut 5 bases from V and 3 bases from J, with 16 bases between. CDR3 length: 15 amino acids. Germline lookup yields CDR1 SEHNR and CDR2 FQNEAQ (reference sequence). The CDR3 DNA reads TGTGCCAGCAGCCCCCGGACAGCAATGCACACTGAAGCTTTCCTT. Translation: CASSPRTAMHTEAFL.

The chain couples TRBV19 to TRBJ2-7, with D maybe TRBD2 (5 bases). V lost 9 bases, J lost 6 bases, and 21 bases lay in between. In germline, CDR1 is LNHDA, CDR2 SQIVND (reference sequence). The CDR3 sequence is 14 residues long. CDR3 sequence reads: CASSFFFREGEQYF. The CDR3 coding sequence is TGTGCCAGCAGTTTTTTCTTCCGAGAGGGCGAGCAGTACTTC.

Ten or more counts support this clonotype. The gene calls are TRBV7-2 and TRBJ1-1; D is uncertain. The CDR3 sequence is 14 residues long. CDR1 is SGHTA, CDR2 FQGNSA, per germline. Trimming stripped 3 bases from V and 6 bases from J, with 14 bases between. The CDR3 spells CASSFYGRPSEAFF. DNA for the CDR3: TGTGCCAGCAGCTTTTACGGTCGACCCTCTGAAGCTTTCTTT.

The rearrangement joins TRBV7-2 to TRBJ2-7; 8 nucleotides match TRBD1. This CDR3 region has 15 residues. Germline lookup yields CDR1 SGHTA and CDR2 FQGNSA. V dropped 5 bases and J dropped 5; count of bases not matched to a gene: 11. The CDR3 DNA reads TGTGCCAGCAGCCTATGGACAGGGAACGTTAACGAGCAGTACTTC. This gives the protein CASSLWTGNVNEQYF.

As to this clonotype: It may be a read error: a sequence one base away is much more abundant. This sequence joins TRBV12-3 or TRBV12-4 and TRBJ1-5; the match to TRBD1 covers 9 bases. The CDR3 is made up of 15 amino acids. The CDR3 is CASSGDRERDQPQRF. DNA for the CDR3: TGTGCCAGCAGTGGGGACAGGGAGAGGGATCAGCCCCAGCGTTTT.

In the case of this clonotype: In this CDR3 the conserved last residue, phenylalanine or tryptophan, is missing, so a read error is likely. The V and J genes are TRBV7-9 and TRBJ1-1; the D is unclear. Germline V gene data show CDR1 as SEHNR and CDR2 as FQNEAQ (reference sequence). Trimming took 5 bases from V and 4 from J, leaving 14 bases between them. The CDR3 length is 14 residues. The CDR3 region has the DNA TGTGCCAGCAGCAAACGGGATGTGGCCACTGAAGCTTTCTAT. Protein sequence: CASSKRDVATEAFY.

This clonotype was counted ten times or more. The V call is TRBV7-8, the J call TRBJ2-5; D is ambiguous. Between the trimmed V and J ends, which lost 2 bases and 4 bases, there was a span of 14 bases. CDR1 and CDR2 from the germline V gene are SGHVS and FQNEAQ. This CDR3 has 15 residues. The DNA of the CDR3 is TGTGCCAGCAGCTTAACGGGCCACGGCCGAGAGACCCAGTACTTC. Residues: CASSLTGHGRETQYF.

This clonotype was observed at least ten times. V gene TRBV24-1 combines with J gene TRBJ1-2; D unresolved. There are 12 residues in the CDR3. Germline CDR1 and CDR2: KGHDR and SFDVKD. V shed 7 bases and J shed 5 bases, with 10 bases lying between them. The CDR3 region is CATRGREYGYTF. As DNA, the CDR3 is TGTGCCACCAGGGGCAGAGAATATGGCTACACCTTC.

This clonotype has at least ten counts. This chain connects TRBV19 to TRBJ2-7, with a tentative D call TRBD2 (5 bases). Trimming stripped 4 bases from V and 4 bases from J, with 14 bases between. The CDR3 is 14 amino acids. CDR1 and CDR2 (germline): LNHDA, SQIVND (reference sequence). The CDR3 is CASSTASPGYEQYF. The DNA of the CDR3 is TGTGCCAGTAGTACCGCCTCGCCGGGATACGAGCAGTACTTC.

The CDR3 DNA reads TGTGCCAGCAGGCGGGACTGGGACGCGGAGACCCAGTACTTC. Translating it yields CASRRDWDAETQYF. This chain uses TRBV6-5 with TRBJ2-5, with a weak D call TRBD2 (6 bases). The CDR3 extends over 14 amino acids. V lost 6 bases to trimming and J lost 5 bases, with 16 bases between them. The germline V gene encodes CDR1 MNHEY and CDR2 SVGAGI.

There are a few counts of this clonotype. The chain couples TRBV6-2 or TRBV6-3 to TRBJ2-7; D perhaps matches TRBD1 (5 bases). This CDR3 region has 15 residues. Germline values: CDR1 MNHEY, CDR2 SVGEGT. Trimming removed 0 bases from V and 3 bases from J, with 12 bases in between. The CDR3 bases are TGTGCCAGCAGTTACTCGTCACAGGAGATCTACGAGCAGTACTTC. As protein: CASSYSSQEIYEQYF.

This clonotype was counted ten times or more. The chain joins TRBV9 to TRBJ1-4; D ambiguous. The CDR3 runs 15 residues. Trimming removed 0 bases at V and 0 bases at J, with 6 bases between. Germline V CDR1 and CDR2: SGDLS, YYNGEE. CDR3 coding DNA: TGTGCCAGCAGCGTAGGACGAGCAACTAATGAAAAACTGTTTTTT. It codes for CASSVGRATNEKLFF.

This clonotype was found a few times. The chain combines TRBV2 with TRBJ1-5; 7 nucleotides line up with TRBD1. The germline CDR1 and CDR2 sequences are SNHLY and FYNNEI. After removal of 7 bases from V and 3 bases from J, the junction contained 6 bases not matched to a gene. The CDR3 has 14 residues. CDR3 amino acids: CASTGTEYNQPQHF. Here the CDR3 DNA reads TGTGCCAGCACCGGGACAGAATACAATCAGCCCCAGCATTTT. The full variable domain, with the rest looked up from reference TRBV2 and TRBJ1-5, is EPEVTQTPSHQVTQMGQEVILRCVPISNHLYFYWYRQILGQKVEFLVSFYNNEISEKSEIFDDQFSVERPDGSNFTLKIRSTKLEDSAMYFCASTGTEYNQPQHFGDGTRLSIL.

The chain uses TRBV10-3 and TRBJ1-4; no firm D call. Looked up from germline, CDR1 is ENHRY and CDR2 is SYGVKD. This CDR3 contains 12 residues. The germline V and J ends were trimmed by 2 bases and 6 bases, with 4 bases remaining between them. The CDR3 coding sequence is TGTGCCATCAGTGAGAGGGATGAAAAACTGTTTTTT. Translating gives CAISERDEKLFF.

This clonotype was observed a few times. The CDR3: CASSLGGLGSPLHF. The CDR3 DNA sequence: TGTGCCAGCAGTTTGGGGGGGCTGGGGTCACCCCTCCACTTT. The chain employs TRBV12-3 or TRBV12-4 and TRBJ1-6; possibly TRBD1 for D (6 bases). Trimming removed 3 bases from V and 10 bases from J, with 13 bases in between. The CDR3 is made up of 14 amino acids.

The genes are TRBV19 and TRBJ1-1, with no clear D. Trimming cost V 7 bases and J 1 base, with 10 bases left between them. Per the germline V gene, CDR1 is LNHDA and CDR2 is SQIVND (reference sequence). CDR3 size: 13 residues. The CDR3 DNA sequence: TGTGCCAGTATCCCGACACCGAACACTGAAGCTTTCTTT. It yields the protein CASIPTPNTEAFF.

This clonotype was seen a handful of times. The chain recombines TRBV7-9 with TRBJ2-7; no clear D gene. This CDR3 is 12 amino acids long. Trimming took 5 bases from V and 5 from J, leaving 10 bases between them. Germline V gene lookup returns CDR1 SEHNR and CDR2 FQNEAQ (reference sequence). The DNA of the CDR3 is TGTGCCAGCAGCCAAAGAAGTGACGAGCAGTACTTC. Residues: CASSQRSDEQYF. The variable domain in full, completed from reference TRBV7-9 and TRBJ2-7, reads DTGVSQNPRHKITKRGQNVTFRCDPISEHNRLYWYRQTLGQGPEFLTYFQNEAQLEKSRLLSDRFSAERPKGSFSTLEIQRTEQGDSAMYLCASSQRSDEQYFGPGTRLTVT.

V usage is TRBV6-5 and J usage is TRBJ1-1; TRBD1 agrees at 7 bases. CDR1 is MNHEY and CDR2 is SVGAGI in the germline V gene. The junction had 3 bases not matched to a gene; V was cut back by 4 bases and J by 4 bases. The CDR3 length is 13 residues. The CDR3 DNA sequence: TGTGCCAGCAGTTTCAGGGGGTTCACTGAAGCTTTCTTT. Translated: CASSFRGFTEAFF.